This TCR beta chain was recovered during a study of response to subunit inactivated influenza vaccine (dated by TCRdb to the late 2010s). For the study in its entirety: To follow how T cells responded to a trivalent subunit inactivated influenza vaccine, the researchers relied on deep quantitative profiling of the T cell receptor repertoire.

Here V drops 2 bases and J drops 10 bases, and the junction holds 17 bases not matched to any gene. The germline V gene yields SGHRS for CDR1 and YFSETQ for CDR2. The CDR3, cysteine through phenylalanine, is 17 amino acids long. The read is trimmed to its CDR3 DNA, 51 bases read in frame from base 1. Preparation of the library involved RT-PCR. The sequencing machine was an Illumina HiSeq 2500. The public sequencing data were trimmed at Q25 with fastp and processed into clonotypes with MiXCR by TCRdb, which kept only in-frame beta chains. A single entry per CDR3 protein holds the most common genes and DNA from its merged rows. Recorded for this sample are 200,000 to 250,000 distinct CDR3 sequences; roughly an eighth of them occurred a single time. Over 6.5% of the sample rests with the top ten. On this clonotype itself: No cognate antigen has been identified for it. No much larger clonotype is one base removed from it; base qualities were not supplied.

What the authors observed across the whole study: The authors suggested that each seasonal influenza vaccination may recruit only a limited number of new T cells.

Sample: non-naive T cells sorted from PBMCs, taken 14 to 15 days before vaccination. The cell subset or site label on this specimen signifies: memory T cell fraction. This clonotype was sampled from a man aged 45 to 65 who received an inactivated influenza vaccine. Donor details come from another sample of the same person, matched by shared clones. The chain is assembled from TRBV5-1 and TRBJ2-1, with 8 junctional bases fitting TRBD1. The DNA is TGCGCCAGCAGCTTTCCCGGCCGGGCAGGGGGCCGGTACGAGCAGTTCTTC. Translation gives CASSFPGRAGGRYEQFF.